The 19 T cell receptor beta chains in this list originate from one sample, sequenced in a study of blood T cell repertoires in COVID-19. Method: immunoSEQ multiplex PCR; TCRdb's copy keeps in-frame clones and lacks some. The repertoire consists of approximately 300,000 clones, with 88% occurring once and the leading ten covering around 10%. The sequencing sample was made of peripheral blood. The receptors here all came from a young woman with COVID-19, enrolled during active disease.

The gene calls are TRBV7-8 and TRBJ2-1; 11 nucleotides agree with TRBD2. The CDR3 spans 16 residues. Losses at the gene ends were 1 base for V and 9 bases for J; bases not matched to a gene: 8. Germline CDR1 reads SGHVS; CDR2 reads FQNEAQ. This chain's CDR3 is CASSLVSSGRHGEQFF. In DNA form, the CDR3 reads TGTGCCAGCAGCTTAGTTTCTAGCGGGAGGCATGGTGAGCAGTTCTTC. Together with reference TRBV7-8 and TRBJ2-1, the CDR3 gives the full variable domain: GAGVSQSPRYKVAKRGQDVALRCDPISGHVSLFWYQQALGQGPEFLTYFQNEAQLDKSGLPSDRFFAERPEGSVSTLKIQRTQQEDSAVYLCASSLVSSGRHGEQFFGPGTRLTVL.

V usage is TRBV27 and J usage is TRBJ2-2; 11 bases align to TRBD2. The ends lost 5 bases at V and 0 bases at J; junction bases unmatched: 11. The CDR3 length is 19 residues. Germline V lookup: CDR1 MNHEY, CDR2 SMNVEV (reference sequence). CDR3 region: CASSIDGLAGGTNTGELFF. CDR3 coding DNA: TGTGCCAGCAGTATCGACGGGCTAGCGGGAGGAACGAACACCGGGGAGCTGTTTTTT.

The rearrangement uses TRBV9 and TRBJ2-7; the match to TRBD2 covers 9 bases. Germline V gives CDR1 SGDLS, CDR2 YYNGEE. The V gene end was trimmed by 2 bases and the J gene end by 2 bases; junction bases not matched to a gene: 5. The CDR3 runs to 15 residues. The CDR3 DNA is TGTGCCAGCAGCGTCGGCGGGAGGGGTACCTACGAGCAGTACTTC. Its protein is CASSVGGRGTYEQYF.

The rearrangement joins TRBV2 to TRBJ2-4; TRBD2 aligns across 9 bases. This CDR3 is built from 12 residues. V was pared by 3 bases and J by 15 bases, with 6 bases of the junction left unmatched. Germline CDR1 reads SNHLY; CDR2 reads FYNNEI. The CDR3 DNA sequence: TGTGCCAGCAGTGAGAGGGGAGCGGGAGGGTACTTC. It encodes CASSERGAGGYF.

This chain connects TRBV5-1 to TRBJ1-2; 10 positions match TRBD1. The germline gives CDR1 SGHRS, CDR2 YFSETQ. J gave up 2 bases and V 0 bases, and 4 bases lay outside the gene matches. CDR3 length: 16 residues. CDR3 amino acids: CASSLVGTGDNYGYTF. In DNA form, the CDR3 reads TGCGCCAGCAGCTTGGTGGGGACAGGGGACAACTATGGCTACACCTTC.

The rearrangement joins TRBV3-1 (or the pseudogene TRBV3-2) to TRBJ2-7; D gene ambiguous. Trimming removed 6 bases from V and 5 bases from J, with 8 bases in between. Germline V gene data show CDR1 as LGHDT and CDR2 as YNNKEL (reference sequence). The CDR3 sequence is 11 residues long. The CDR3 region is CASRLEHEQYF. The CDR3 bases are TGTGCCAGCAGACTGGAGCACGAGCAGTACTTC.

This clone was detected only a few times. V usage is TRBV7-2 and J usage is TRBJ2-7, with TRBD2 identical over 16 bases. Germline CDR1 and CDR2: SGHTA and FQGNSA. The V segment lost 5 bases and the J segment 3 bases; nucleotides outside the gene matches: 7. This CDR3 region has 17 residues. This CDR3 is CASSPWGLAGGFYEQYF. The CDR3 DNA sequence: TGTGCCAGCAGCCCATGGGGACTAGCGGGAGGGTTCTACGAGCAGTACTTC.

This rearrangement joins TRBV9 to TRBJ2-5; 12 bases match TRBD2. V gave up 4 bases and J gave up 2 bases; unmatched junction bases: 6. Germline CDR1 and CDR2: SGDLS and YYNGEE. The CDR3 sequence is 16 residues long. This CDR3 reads CASSLGTSGLQETQYF. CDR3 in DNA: TGTGCCAGCAGCCTTGGGACTAGCGGGTTACAAGAGACCCAGTACTTC. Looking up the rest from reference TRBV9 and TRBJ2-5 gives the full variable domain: DSGVTQTPKHLITATGQRVTLRCSPRSGDLSVYWYQQSLDQGLQFLIQYYNGEERAKGNILERFSAQQFPDLHSELNLSSLELGDSALYFCASSLGTSGLQETQYFGPGTRLLVL.

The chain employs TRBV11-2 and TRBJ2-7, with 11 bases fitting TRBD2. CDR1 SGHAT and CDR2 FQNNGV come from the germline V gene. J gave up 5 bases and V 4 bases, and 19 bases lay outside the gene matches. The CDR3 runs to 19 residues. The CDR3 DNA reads TGTGCCAGCAGCTCATACCCTGTACTAGCGGGAGATCTGTCTGACGAGCAGTACTTC. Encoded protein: CASSSYPVLAGDLSDEQYF.

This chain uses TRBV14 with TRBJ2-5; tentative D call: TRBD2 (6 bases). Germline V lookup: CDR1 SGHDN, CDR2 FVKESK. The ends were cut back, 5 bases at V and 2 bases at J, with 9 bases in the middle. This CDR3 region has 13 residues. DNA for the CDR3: TGTGCCAGCAGCTCGGGACTTCAAGAGACCCAGTACTTC. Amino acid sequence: CASSSGLQETQYF.

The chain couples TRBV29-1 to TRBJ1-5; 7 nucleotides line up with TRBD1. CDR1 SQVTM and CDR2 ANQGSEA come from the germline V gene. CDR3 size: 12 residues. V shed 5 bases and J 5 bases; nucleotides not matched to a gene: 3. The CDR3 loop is CSVSTGDQPQHF. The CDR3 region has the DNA TGCAGCGTTTCCACAGGGGATCAGCCCCAGCATTTT.

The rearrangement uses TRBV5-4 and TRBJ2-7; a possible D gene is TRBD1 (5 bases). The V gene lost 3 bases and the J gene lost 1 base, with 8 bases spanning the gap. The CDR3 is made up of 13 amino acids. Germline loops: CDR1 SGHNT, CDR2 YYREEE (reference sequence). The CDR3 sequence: CASSSDTSYEQYF. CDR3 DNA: TGTGCCAGCAGCTCGGACACATCCTACGAGCAGTACTTC.

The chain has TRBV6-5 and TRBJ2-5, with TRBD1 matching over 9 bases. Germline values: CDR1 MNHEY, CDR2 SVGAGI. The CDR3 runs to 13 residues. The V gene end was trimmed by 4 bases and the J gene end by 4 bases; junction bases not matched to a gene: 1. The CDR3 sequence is CASSSTGGETQYF. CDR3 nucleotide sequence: TGTGCCAGCAGTTCGACAGGGGGAGAGACCCAGTACTTC.

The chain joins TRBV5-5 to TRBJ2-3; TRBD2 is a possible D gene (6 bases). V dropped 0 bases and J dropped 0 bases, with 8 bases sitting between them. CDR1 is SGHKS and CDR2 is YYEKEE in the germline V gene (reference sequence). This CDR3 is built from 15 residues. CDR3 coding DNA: TGTGCCAGCAGCTTGGTGCTAGCGAGCACAGATACGCAGTATTTT. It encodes CASSLVLASTDTQYF.

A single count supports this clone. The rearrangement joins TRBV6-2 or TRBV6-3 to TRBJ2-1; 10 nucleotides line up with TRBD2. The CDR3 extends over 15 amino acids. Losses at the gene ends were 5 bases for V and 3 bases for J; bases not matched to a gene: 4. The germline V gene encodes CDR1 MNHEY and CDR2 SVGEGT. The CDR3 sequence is CASSDTSGNYNEQFF. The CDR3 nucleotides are TGTGCCAGCAGTGATACTAGCGGGAACTACAATGAGCAGTTCTTC.

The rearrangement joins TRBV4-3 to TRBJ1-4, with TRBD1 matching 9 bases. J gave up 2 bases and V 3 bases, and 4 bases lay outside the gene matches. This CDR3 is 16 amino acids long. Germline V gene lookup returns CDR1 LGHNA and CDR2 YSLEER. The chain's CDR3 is CASSQGQGRTNEKLFF. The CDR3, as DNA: TGCGCCAGCAGCCAGGGACAGGGACGTACTAATGAAAAACTGTTTTTT.

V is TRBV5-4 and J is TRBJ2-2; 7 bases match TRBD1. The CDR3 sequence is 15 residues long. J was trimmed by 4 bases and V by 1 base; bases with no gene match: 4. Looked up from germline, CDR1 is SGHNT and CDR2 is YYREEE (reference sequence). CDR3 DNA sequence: TGTGCCAGCAGCTTGAGGGGGCGAAGCACCGGGGAGCTGTTTTTT. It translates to CASSLRGRSTGELFF.

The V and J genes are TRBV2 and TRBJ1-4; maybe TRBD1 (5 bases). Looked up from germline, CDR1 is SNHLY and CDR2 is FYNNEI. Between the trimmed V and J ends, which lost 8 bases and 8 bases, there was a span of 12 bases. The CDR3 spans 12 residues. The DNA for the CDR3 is TGTGCCAGCGGGCCAGGGTCGGAAAAACTGTTTTTT. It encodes CASGPGSEKLFF.

The CDR3 DNA sequence: TGTGCCAGCAGCCCTACGACTAGCGGGGACACAGATACGCAGTATTTT. Amino acids: CASSPTTSGDTDTQYF. The V and J genes are TRBV6-2 or TRBV6-3 and TRBJ2-3; 11 bases line up with TRBD2. Germline V gene lookup returns CDR1 MNHEY and CDR2 SVGEGT. CDR3 length equals 16 residues. The V and J ends lost 6 bases and 2 bases, in that order; junction bases with no gene match: 7.